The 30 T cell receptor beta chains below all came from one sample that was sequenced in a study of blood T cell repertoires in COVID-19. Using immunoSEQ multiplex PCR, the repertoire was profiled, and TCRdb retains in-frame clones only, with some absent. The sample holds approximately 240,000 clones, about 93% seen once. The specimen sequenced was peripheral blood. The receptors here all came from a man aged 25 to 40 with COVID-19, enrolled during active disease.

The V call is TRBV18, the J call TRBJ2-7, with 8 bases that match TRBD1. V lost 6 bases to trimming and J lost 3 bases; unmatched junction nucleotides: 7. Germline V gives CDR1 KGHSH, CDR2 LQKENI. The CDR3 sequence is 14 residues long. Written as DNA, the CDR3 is TGTGCCAGCTCCCCCGCTGACAGGGGCTACGAGCAGTACTTC. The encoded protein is CASSPADRGYEQYF. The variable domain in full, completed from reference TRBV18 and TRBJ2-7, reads NAGVMQNPRHLVRRRGQEARLRCSPMKGHSHVYWYRQLPEEGLKFMVYLQKENIIDESGMPKERFSAEFPKEGPSILRIQQVVRGDSAAYFCASSPADRGYEQYFGPGTRLTVT.

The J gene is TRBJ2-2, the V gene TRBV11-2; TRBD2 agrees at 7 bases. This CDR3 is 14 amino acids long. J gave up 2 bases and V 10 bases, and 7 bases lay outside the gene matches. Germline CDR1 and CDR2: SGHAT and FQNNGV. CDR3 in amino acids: CATRLAANTGELFF. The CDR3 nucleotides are TGTGCCACCCGGCTAGCGGCCAACACCGGGGAGCTGTTTTTT. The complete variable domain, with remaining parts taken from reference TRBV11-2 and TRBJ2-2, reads EAGVAQSPRYKIIEKRQSVAFWCNPISGHATLYWYQQILGQGPKLLIQFQNNGVVDDSQLPKDRFSAERLKGVDSTLKIQPAKLEDSAVYLCATRLAANTGELFFGEGSRLTVL.

CDR3: CASSHPTGLGSPLHF. CDR3 sequence (DNA): TGTGCCAGCAGCCACCCGACAGGGCTAGGTTCACCCCTCCACTTT. The chain carries TRBV3-1 (or the pseudogene TRBV3-2) and TRBJ1-6, with TRBD1 matching 7 bases. The CDR3 covers 15 residues. Trimming cost V 3 bases and J 9 bases; bases outside gene matches: 8. Germline values: CDR1 LGHDT, CDR2 YNNKEL (reference sequence).

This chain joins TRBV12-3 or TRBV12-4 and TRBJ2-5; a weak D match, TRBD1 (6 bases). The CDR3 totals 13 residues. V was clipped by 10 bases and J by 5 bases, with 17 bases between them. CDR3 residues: CATETGEGETQYF. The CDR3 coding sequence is TGTGCCACCGAGACAGGCGAAGGGGAGACCCAGTACTTC.

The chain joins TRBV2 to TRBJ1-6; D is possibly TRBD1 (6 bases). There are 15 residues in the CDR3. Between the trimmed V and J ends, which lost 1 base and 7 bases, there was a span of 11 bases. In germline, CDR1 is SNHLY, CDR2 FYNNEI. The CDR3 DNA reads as TGTGCCAGCAGTGAAGACGGGGGGCAAAATTCACCCCTCCACTTT. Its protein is CASSEDGGQNSPLHF.

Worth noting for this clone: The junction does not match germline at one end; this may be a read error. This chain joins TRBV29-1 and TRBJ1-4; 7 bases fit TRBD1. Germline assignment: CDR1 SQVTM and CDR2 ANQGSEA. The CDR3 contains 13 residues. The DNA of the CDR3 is TGCAGCGTTGACTCCCAACTACAGGGGAAGGTGTCCTTT. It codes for CSVDSQLQGKVSF.

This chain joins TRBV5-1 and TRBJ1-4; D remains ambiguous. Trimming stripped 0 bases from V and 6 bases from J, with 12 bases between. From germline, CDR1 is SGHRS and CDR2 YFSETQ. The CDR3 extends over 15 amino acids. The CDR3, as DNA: TGCGCCAGCAGCTTGGATAGTCGCGGGGATGAAAAACTGTTTTTT. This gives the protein CASSLDSRGDEKLFF. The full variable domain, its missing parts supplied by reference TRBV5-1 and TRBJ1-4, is KAGVTQTPRYLIKTRGQQVTLSCSPISGHRSVSWYQQTPGQGLQFLFEYFSETQRNKGNFPGRFSGRQFSNSRSEMNVSTLELGDSALYLCASSLDSRGDEKLFFGSGTQLSVL.

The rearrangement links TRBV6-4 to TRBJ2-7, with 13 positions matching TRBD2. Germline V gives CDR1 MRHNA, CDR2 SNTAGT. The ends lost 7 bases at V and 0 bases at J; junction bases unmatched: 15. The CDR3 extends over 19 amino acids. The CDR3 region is CASTLLGLAGDPSSYEQYF. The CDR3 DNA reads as TGTGCCAGCACCCTCCTCGGACTAGCGGGGGATCCGAGCTCCTACGAGCAGTACTTC.

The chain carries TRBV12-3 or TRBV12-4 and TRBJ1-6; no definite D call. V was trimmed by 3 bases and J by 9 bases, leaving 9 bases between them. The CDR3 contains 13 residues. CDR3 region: CASSFAGPSPLHF. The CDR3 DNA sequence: TGTGCCAGCAGTTTCGCGGGTCCTTCACCCCTCCACTTT.

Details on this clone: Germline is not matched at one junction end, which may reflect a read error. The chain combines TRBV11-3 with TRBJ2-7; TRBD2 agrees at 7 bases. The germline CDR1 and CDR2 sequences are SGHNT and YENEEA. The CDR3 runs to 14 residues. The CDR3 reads CASSPLGGSSEQYF. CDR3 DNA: TGTGCCAGCAGCCCCCTGGGGGGGTCCTCCGAGCAGTACTTC.

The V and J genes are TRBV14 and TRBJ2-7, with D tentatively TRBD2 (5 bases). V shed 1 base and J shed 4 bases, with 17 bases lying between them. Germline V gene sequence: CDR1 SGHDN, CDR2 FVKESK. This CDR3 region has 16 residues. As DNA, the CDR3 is TGTGCCAGCAGCCAAGCTAGCCGCTTTAGGGATTACGAGCAGTACTTC. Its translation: CASSQASRFRDYEQYF.

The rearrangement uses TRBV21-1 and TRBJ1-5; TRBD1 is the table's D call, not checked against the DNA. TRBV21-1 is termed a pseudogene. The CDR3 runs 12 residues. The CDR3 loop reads CAPGGEDQPQHF. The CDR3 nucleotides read TGTGCCCCAGGGGGCGAAGATCAGCCCCAGCATTTT.

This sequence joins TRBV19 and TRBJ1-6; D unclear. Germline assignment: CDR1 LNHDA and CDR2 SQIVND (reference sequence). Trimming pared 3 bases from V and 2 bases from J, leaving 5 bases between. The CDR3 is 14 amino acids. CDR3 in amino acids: CASSIAPYNSPLHF. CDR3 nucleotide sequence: TGTGCCAGTAGTATCGCGCCCTATAATTCACCCCTCCACTTT. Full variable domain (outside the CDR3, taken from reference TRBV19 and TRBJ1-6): DGGITQSPKYLFRKEGQNVTLSCEQNLNHDAMYWYRQDPGQGLRLIYYSQIVNDFQKGDIAEGYSVSREKKESFPLTVTSAQKNPTAFYLCASSIAPYNSPLHFGNGTRLTVT.

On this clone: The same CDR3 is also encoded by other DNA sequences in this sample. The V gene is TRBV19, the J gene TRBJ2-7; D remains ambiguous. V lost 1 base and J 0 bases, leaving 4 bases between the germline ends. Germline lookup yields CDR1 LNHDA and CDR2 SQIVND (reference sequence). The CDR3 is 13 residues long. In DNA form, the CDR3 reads TGTGCCAGTAGTATAGGGAGCTCCTACGAGCAGTACTTC. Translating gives CASSIGSSYEQYF.

CDR3 nucleotide sequence: TGTGCCAGTAGGGGGACAGTTGATACCGGGGAGCTGTTTTTT. This sequence encodes CASRGTVDTGELFF. J is TRBJ2-2 and V is TRBV19, with 7 positions matching TRBD1. Germline V CDR1 and CDR2: LNHDA, SQIVND (reference sequence). Trimming removed 6 bases from V and 5 bases from J; junction bases left unmatched: 6. CDR3 size: 14 residues. Variable domain in full (rest from reference TRBV19 and TRBJ2-2): DGGITQSPKYLFRKEGQNVTLSCEQNLNHDAMYWYRQDPGQGLRLIYYSQIVNDFQKGDIAEGYSVSREKKESFPLTVTSAQKNPTAFYLCASRGTVDTGELFFGEGSRLTVL.

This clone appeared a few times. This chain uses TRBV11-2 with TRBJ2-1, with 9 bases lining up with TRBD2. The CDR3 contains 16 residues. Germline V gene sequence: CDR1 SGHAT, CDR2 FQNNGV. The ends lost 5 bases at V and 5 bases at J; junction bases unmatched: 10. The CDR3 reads CASSPRLSGGHNEQFF. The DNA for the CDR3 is TGTGCCAGCAGCCCCAGACTAAGCGGGGGGCACAATGAGCAGTTCTTC.

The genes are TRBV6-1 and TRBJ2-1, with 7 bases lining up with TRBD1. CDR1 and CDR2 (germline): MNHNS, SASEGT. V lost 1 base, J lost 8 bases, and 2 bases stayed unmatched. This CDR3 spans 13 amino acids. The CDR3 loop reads CASSEVRGYEQFF. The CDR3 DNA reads TGTGCCAGCAGTGAAGTCAGGGGGTATGAGCAGTTCTTC.

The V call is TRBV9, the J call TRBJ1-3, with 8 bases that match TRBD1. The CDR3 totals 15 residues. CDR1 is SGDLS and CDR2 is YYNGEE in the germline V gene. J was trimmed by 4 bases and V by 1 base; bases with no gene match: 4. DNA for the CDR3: TGTGCCAGCAGCGTACAGGGGGCAGAAGGAAACACCATATATTTT. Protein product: CASSVQGAEGNTIYF.

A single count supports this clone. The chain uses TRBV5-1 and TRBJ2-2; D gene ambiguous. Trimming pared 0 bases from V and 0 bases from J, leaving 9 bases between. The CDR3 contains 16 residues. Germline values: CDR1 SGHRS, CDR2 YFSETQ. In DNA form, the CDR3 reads TGCGCCAGCAGCTTGGTGGCACAGACGAACACCGGGGAGCTGTTTTTT. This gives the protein CASSLVAQTNTGELFF.

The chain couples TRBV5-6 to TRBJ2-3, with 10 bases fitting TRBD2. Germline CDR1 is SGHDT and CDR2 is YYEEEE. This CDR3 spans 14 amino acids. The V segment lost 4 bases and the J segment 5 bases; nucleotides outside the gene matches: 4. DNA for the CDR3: TGTGCCAGCAGCAAAGGACTAGCGGTAGATACGCAGTATTTT. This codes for CASSKGLAVDTQYF.

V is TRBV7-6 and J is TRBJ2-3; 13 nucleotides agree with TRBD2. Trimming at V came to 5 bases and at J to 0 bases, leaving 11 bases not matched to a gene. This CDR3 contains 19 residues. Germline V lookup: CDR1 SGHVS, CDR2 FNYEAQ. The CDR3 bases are TGTGCCAGCAGCCAAATCCCCGGGACTAGCGGGGTTAGCACAGATACGCAGTATTTT. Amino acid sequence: CASSQIPGTSGVSTDTQYF. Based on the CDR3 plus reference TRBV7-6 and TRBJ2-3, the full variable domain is GAGVSQSPRYKVTKRGQDVALRCDPISGHVSLYWYRQALGQGPEFLTYFNYEAQQDKSGLPNDRFSAERPEGSISTLTIQRTEQRDSAMYRCASSQIPGTSGVSTDTQYFGPGTRLTVL.

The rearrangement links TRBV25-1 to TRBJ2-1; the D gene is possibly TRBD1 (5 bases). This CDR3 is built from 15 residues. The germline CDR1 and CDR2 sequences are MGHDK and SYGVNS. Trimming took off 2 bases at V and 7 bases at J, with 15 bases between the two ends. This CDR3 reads CASSELGDLGNEQFF. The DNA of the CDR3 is TGTGCCAGCAGTGAACTAGGGGATTTGGGGAATGAGCAGTTCTTC.

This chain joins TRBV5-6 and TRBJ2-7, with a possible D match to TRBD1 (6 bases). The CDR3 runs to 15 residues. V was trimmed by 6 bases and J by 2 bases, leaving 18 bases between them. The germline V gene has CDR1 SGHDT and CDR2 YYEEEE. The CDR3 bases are TGTGCCAGCACCCTGAGTGGGGGCGAAGCCTACGAGCAGTACTTC. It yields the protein CASTLSGGEAYEQYF.

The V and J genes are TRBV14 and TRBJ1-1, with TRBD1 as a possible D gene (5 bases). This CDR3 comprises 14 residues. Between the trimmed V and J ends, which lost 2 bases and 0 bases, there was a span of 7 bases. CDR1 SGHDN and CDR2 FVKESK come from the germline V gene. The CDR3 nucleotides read TGTGCCAGCAGCCAACAGGGTATGAACACTGAAGCTTTCTTT. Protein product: CASSQQGMNTEAFF.

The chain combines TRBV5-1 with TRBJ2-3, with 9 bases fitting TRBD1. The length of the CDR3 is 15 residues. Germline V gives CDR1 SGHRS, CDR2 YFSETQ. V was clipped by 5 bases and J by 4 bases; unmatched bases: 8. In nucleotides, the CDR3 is TGCGCCAGCAGTCAAACCGGGACAGGGTCAGATACGCAGTATTTT. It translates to CASSQTGTGSDTQYF.

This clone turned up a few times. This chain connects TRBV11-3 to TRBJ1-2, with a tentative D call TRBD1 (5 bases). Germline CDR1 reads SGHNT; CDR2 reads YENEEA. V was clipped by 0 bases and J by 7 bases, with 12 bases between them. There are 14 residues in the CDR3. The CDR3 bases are TGTGCCAGCAGCTTAGAGGCAGGGAGGGGTGGCTACACCTTC. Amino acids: CASSLEAGRGGYTF. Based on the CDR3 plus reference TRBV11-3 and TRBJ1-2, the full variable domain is EAGVVQSPRYKIIEKKQPVAFWCNPISGHNTLYWYLQNLGQGPELLIRYENEEAVDDSQLPKDRFSAERLKGVDSTLKIQPAELGDSAVYLCASSLEAGRGGYTFGSGTRLTVV.

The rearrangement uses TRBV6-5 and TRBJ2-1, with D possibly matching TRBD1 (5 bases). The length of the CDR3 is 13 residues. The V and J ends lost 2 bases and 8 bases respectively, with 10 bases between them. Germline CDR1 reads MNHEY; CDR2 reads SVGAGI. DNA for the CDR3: TGTGCCAGCAGTTACCGCCAGGGCGATGAGCAGTTCTTC. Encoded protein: CASSYRQGDEQFF.

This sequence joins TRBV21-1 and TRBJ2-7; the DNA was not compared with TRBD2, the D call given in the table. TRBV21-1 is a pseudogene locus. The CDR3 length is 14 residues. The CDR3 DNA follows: TGTGCCAGCAGCCAAAGGTGGGGAGGATACGAGCAGTACTTC. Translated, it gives CASSQRWGGYEQYF.

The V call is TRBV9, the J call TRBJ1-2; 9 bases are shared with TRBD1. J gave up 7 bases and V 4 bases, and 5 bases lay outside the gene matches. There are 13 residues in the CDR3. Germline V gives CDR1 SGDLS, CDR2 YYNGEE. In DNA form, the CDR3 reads TGTGCCAGCAGCCGGGGACAGGGCTCTGGCTACACCTTC. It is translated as CASSRGQGSGYTF.

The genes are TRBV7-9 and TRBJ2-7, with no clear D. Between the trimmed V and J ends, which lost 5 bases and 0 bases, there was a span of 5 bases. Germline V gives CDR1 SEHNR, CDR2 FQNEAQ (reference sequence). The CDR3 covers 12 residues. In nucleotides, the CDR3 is TGTGCCAGCAGCGCGAGCTCCTACGAGCAGTACTTC. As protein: CASSASSYEQYF. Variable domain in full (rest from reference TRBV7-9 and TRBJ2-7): DTGVSQNPRHKITKRGQNVTFRCDPISEHNRLYWYRQTLGQGPEFLTYFQNEAQLEKSRLLSDRFSAERPKGSFSTLEIQRTEQGDSAMYLCASSASSYEQYFGPGTRLTVT.